This note documents a single T cell receptor (beta chain) sequence. These data belong to a study of T cell repertoires in cytomegalovirus infection. Each CDR3 protein is one row after TCRdb ran MiXCR on the reads. The sample lists just over 300,000 distinct CDR3 sequences, roughly 16% occurring once. The CDR3 contains 15 residues. Germline lookup yields CDR1 DFQATT and CDR2 SNEGSKA (reference sequence). V lost 4 bases and J lost 3; bases outside the gene matches: 11. The genes are TRBV20-1 and TRBJ2-7; 8 bases agree with TRBD2. Material for sequencing was PBMCs. The clonotype comes from a human donor in good health (CMV status not recorded). Some clones in this sample may be carry-over from other donors' samples. The CDR3 DNA sequence: TGCAGTGCTAAGATCGGACTAGCCAGGAGCTACGAGCAGTACTTC. It codes for CSAKIGLARSYEQYF.